Listed here are 20 T cell receptor beta chains from one sample, sequenced in a study of blood T cell repertoires in COVID-19. Libraries were prepared by immunoSEQ multiplex PCR; TCRdb keeps only in-frame clonotypes and omits some of them. The table includes around 220,000 clones, 82% detected once. Sequencing was carried out using peripheral blood. These receptors all stem from a woman aged 80 or over with active or convalescent COVID-19.

The chain combines TRBV6-2 or TRBV6-3 with TRBJ1-2; unclear D gene. Trimming stripped 5 bases from V and 0 bases from J, with 13 bases between. The CDR3 covers 15 residues. CDR1 is MNHEY and CDR2 is SVGEGT in the germline V gene. The CDR3 nucleotides read TGTGCCAGCAGTACCTCTGCGAGAGCTAACTATGGCTACACCTTC. Translation: CASSTSARANYGYTF.

This clone was seen just once. At the DNA level, this CDR3 is encoded by other sequences in the same sample as well. V usage is TRBV18 and J usage is TRBJ2-2; 7 bases map to TRBD2. Germline assignment: CDR1 KGHSH and CDR2 LQKENI. This CDR3 spans 13 amino acids. The V gene end was trimmed by 3 bases and the J gene end by 6 bases; junction bases not matched to a gene: 1. The CDR3 bases are TGTGCCAGCTCACCGACTAGCCCCGGGGAGCTGTTTTTT. Its protein is CASSPTSPGELFF.

The chain joins TRBV4-1 to TRBJ2-1; 10 bases are shared with TRBD2. The V gene end was trimmed by 7 bases and the J gene end by 9 bases; junction bases not matched to a gene: 15. Germline assignment: CDR1 MGHRA and CDR2 YSYEKL. The CDR3 loop spans 16 amino acids. The CDR3 coding sequence is TGCGCCAGCATGCGGGGCCCGGCTAGCGGGAGTAGTGAGCAGTTCTTC. Translation: CASMRGPASGSSEQFF.

This clone appeared once. The chain joins TRBV9 to TRBJ1-2; a weak D match, TRBD1 (5 bases). Trimming took 0 bases from V and 4 from J, leaving 13 bases between them. CDR3 length: 15 residues. Germline lookup yields CDR1 SGDLS and CDR2 YYNGEE. The CDR3 DNA sequence: TGTGCCAGCAGCGTAGCCCCCACGGGGGGCTATGGCTACACCTTC. Amino acid sequence: CASSVAPTGGYGYTF.

The chain joins TRBV29-1 to TRBJ1-2; 10 bases line up with TRBD1. CDR1 is SQVTM, CDR2 ANQGSEA, per germline. V shed 5 bases and J 10 bases; nucleotides not matched to a gene: 13. The CDR3 totals 14 residues. CDR3 DNA sequence: TGCAGCGTTTTACCGGGACAGGGGAGTCGTAACTACACCTTC. Translated: CSVLPGQGSRNYTF.

The rearrangement links TRBV19 to TRBJ2-1; D perhaps matches TRBD2 (5 bases). V shed 6 bases and J shed 4 bases, with 10 bases lying between them. The germline V gene encodes CDR1 LNHDA and CDR2 SQIVND (reference sequence). The CDR3 is made up of 13 amino acids. The DNA of the CDR3 is TGTGCCAGTAGCCCTACTAGTTACAATGAGCAGTTCTTC. This translates into CASSPTSYNEQFF.

The J gene is TRBJ1-5, the V gene TRBV19; no definite D call. The CDR3 spans 15 residues. The V gene's germline CDR1 is LNHDA and CDR2 SQIVND (reference sequence). Trimming shortened V by 5 bases and J by 6 bases, and 17 bases separated the two germline ends. The CDR3 DNA is TGTGCCAGTAGTCCCCACAAGGGAGCGGCTCAGCCCCAGCATTTT. This gives the protein CASSPHKGAAQPQHF.

The chain is built from TRBV5-1 and TRBJ2-3, with 9 bases identical to TRBD2. The CDR3 covers 15 residues. V shed 0 bases and J 5 bases; nucleotides not matched to a gene: 4. Germline CDR1 reads SGHRS; CDR2 reads YFSETQ. The CDR3 DNA reads as TGCGCCAGCAGCTTGGGTAGCGGGGGTATAGATACGCAGTATTTT. As protein: CASSLGSGGIDTQYF.

The chain uses TRBV5-1 and TRBJ1-4; the D gene is possibly TRBD1 (5 bases). Germline-derived CDR1 and CDR2 are SGHRS and YFSETQ. Trimming pared 2 bases from V and 16 bases from J, leaving 15 bases between. The CDR3 is made up of 12 amino acids. CDR3 DNA: TGCGCCAGCAGCTTTGTGGGGGGTGAAAGGTTTTTT. Protein product: CASSFVGGERFF. Based on the CDR3 plus reference TRBV5-1 and TRBJ1-4, the full variable domain is KAGVTQTPRYLIKTRGQQVTLSCSPISGHRSVSWYQQTPGQGLQFLFEYFSETQRNKGNFPGRFSGRQFSNSRSEMNVSTLELGDSALYLCASSFVGGERFFGSGTQLSVL.

This chain joins TRBV28 and TRBJ1-2, with a weak D call TRBD1 (6 bases). Trimming stripped 2 bases from V and 6 bases from J, with 10 bases between. The CDR3 sequence is 13 residues long. The germline V gene has CDR1 MDHEN and CDR2 SYDVKM. The CDR3 loop reads CASSLGTTNGYTF. Written as DNA, the CDR3 is TGTGCCAGCAGTTTAGGGACAACGAATGGCTACACCTTC.

This clone was seen once. The V call is TRBV19, the J call TRBJ2-1; D is possibly TRBD2 (5 bases). The V gene lost 1 base and the J gene lost 2 bases, with 9 bases spanning the gap. Germline V gives CDR1 LNHDA, CDR2 SQIVND (reference sequence). The CDR3 consists of 15 residues. CDR3 amino acids: CASSIGGAPYNEQFF. The CDR3 nucleotides read TGTGCCAGTAGTATAGGGGGAGCCCCCTACAATGAGCAGTTCTTC.

J is TRBJ1-6 and V is TRBV5-5; the D gene is possibly TRBD1 (6 bases). The CDR3 has 14 residues. Germline CDR1 reads SGHKS; CDR2 reads YYEKEE (reference sequence). Trimming cost V 0 bases and J 10 bases, with 11 bases left between them. The CDR3 DNA is TGTGCCAGCAGCTTGGCGGGGGGCGGCTCACCCCTCCACTTT. Protein: CASSLAGGGSPLHF.

V usage is TRBV19 and J usage is TRBJ1-3; D uncertain. The CDR3 extends over 16 amino acids. Germline CDR1 and CDR2: LNHDA and SQIVND (reference sequence). V was cut by 2 bases and J by 0 bases, with 11 bases left in between. CDR3 loop: CASSISHDYSGNTIYF. CDR3 sequence (DNA): TGTGCCAGTAGTATATCCCATGACTACTCTGGAAACACCATATATTTT. Based on the CDR3 plus reference TRBV19 and TRBJ1-3, the full variable domain is DGGITQSPKYLFRKEGQNVTLSCEQNLNHDAMYWYRQDPGQGLRLIYYSQIVNDFQKGDIAEGYSVSREKKESFPLTVTSAQKNPTAFYLCASSISHDYSGNTIYFGEGSWLTVV.

This chain joins TRBV7-9 and TRBJ1-5, with a weak D call TRBD1 (5 bases). This CDR3 comprises 15 residues. Deletions cut 5 bases from V and 5 bases from J, with 16 bases between. Germline assignment: CDR1 SEHNR and CDR2 FQNEAQ (reference sequence). CDR3 amino acids: CASSPVGQAHQPQHF. The DNA for the CDR3 is TGTGCCAGCAGCCCCGTGGGGCAGGCGCATCAGCCCCAGCATTTT.

This chain uses TRBV2 with TRBJ2-6; no firm D call. The germline V gene encodes CDR1 SNHLY and CDR2 FYNNEI. The CDR3 consists of 14 residues. The V end lost 4 bases, the J end lost 1 base, and 5 bases lay between the germline ends. The CDR3 bases are TGTGCCAGCAGTGGTCTATCTGGGGCCAACGTCCTGACTTTC. Amino acids: CASSGLSGANVLTF.

The chain recombines TRBV6-1 with TRBJ1-1; TRBD1 is a possible D gene (6 bases). The V end was cut by 5 bases, the J end by 4 bases, with 14 bases between. The CDR3 has 14 residues. Germline-derived CDR1 and CDR2 are MNHNS and SASEGT. In DNA form, the CDR3 reads TGTGCCAGCAGTACCCAGGGACAATCCACTGAAGCTTTCTTT. This sequence encodes CASSTQGQSTEAFF.

The chain recombines TRBV30 with TRBJ1-1; the D is unclear. This CDR3 has 14 residues. CDR1 and CDR2 from the germline V gene are GTSNPN and SVGIG (reference sequence). Between the trimmed V and J ends, which lost 5 bases and 0 bases, there was a span of 13 bases. The CDR3 region has the DNA TGTGCCTGGGATCGATGGACTTTGAACACTGAAGCTTTCTTT. Residues: CAWDRWTLNTEAFF.

Here the CDR3 DNA reads TGCGCCAGCAGCTTGGAATCAGGGGGCGGGGAGACCCAGTACTTC. Amino acid sequence: CASSLESGGGETQYF. The rearrangement joins TRBV5-1 to TRBJ2-5; TRBD1 matches 8 bases. The CDR3 has 15 residues. CDR1 is SGHRS and CDR2 is YFSETQ in the germline V gene. V was clipped by 0 bases and J by 5 bases; unmatched bases: 6.

This clone was detected once. This sequence joins TRBV5-4 and TRBJ1-3; no reliable D call. Between the trimmed V and J ends, which lost 1 base and 1 base, there was a span of 6 bases. The CDR3 is 14 residues long. The germline V gene encodes CDR1 SGHNT and CDR2 YYREEE (reference sequence). CDR3 loop: CASSLPGSGNTIYF. The CDR3 bases are TGTGCCAGCAGCTTGCCGGGTTCTGGAAACACCATATATTTT. Complete variable domain (other parts from reference TRBV5-4 and TRBJ1-3): ETGVTQSPTHLIKTRGQQVTLRCSSQSGHNTVSWYQQALGQGPQFIFQYYREEENGRGNFPPRFSGLQFPNYSSELNVNALELDDSALYLCASSLPGSGNTIYFGEGSWLTVV.

The CDR3, as DNA: TGTGCCAGTACCTCAGGAGGGGGGGAGCAGCCCCAGCATTTT. As protein: CASTSGGGEQPQHF. V usage is TRBV19 and J usage is TRBJ1-5; weak D call: TRBD1 (6 bases). Germline values: CDR1 LNHDA, CDR2 SQIVND (reference sequence). The V end was cut by 7 bases, the J end by 7 bases, with 17 bases between. This CDR3 is built from 14 residues.